This T cell receptor beta chain was observed in a study of blood T cell repertoires in COVID-19. As handled by the study authors: Reference gene primer amplification gave nucleated cell count estimates. Sequencing was performed with immunoSEQ multiplex PCR; in TCRdb, only in-frame clones are kept and a portion is missing. From that table come the V and J calls and clone size; the DNA was used to work out D and trimming. This table holds 50,000 or so clones, 70% to 90% found once. This CDR3 region has 13 residues. V lost 2 bases and J lost 7, with 12 bases in between. Germline loops: CDR1 SGHNT, CDR2 YYREEE (reference sequence).

The chain carries TRBV5-4 and TRBJ1-1; D unclear. The sequence was collected from a man between 70 and 80 years old with acute or convalescent COVID-19. Sequencing was done on a sample of peripheral blood. The CDR3: CASSFIGRVEAFF. The CDR3 DNA reads TGTGCCAGCAGCTTTATAGGGAGGGTTGAAGCTTTCTTT.